This T cell receptor (beta chain) derives from a study of T cells after yellow fever vaccination (dated by TCRdb to between 2018 and 2021). With respect to the entire study: The SMART-Seq v4 Ultra Low Input RNA kit was used to prepare libraries from fractions with low cell numbers. Bulk TCR alpha and beta repertoires were sequenced longitudinally to track T-cell clones before and after primary and booster YFV17D yellow fever vaccination. Two healthy male donors, one aged 18 to 30 and one aged 30 to 40 years, made up the cohort. Blood samples were taken at several timepoints before and after primary and secondary immunization, and bulk PBMC replicates and cell subsets were isolated. The study at large found these results: After the booster, most of the clones that had expanded following primary vaccination were detected again (roughly 97% of CD4 and 80% to 90% of CD8), which suggests that memory was broadly maintained. A small share of clonotypes was detected in both CD4 and CD8 compartments, with the overlap likely arising from convergent recombination. Computational filtering was required because FACS-sorted repertoires could contain abundant contaminating clonotypes from the bulk population. Compared with the primary T-cell response, the secondary T-cell response was faster but weaker, reaching its peak on day 5 rather than on day 15. Only a couple of donors were included in the study, so the extent to which the findings can be generalized is limited.

Based on the germline V gene (reference sequence), the CDR1 and CDR2 sequences are DFQATT and SNEGSKA. Including the terminal cysteine and phenylalanine, the CDR3 comprises 16 residues. Of the read, only the CDR3 DNA is kept; its 48 bases are in frame from base 1. V loses 3 bases, J loses 0 bases, and the germline ends lie 15 bases apart. This clonotype was observed a few times. Its antigen is currently not known. No base quality values were provided; no much bigger clone lies one nucleotide off. The treatment or condition label for this specimen denotes: live attenuated yellow fever vaccine strain. At each blood-draw timepoint, two biological replicates of bulk PBMCs were collected. PBMCs were isolated from peripheral blood using a standard Ficoll-Paque protocol. TriZol was used to extract RNA from bulk PBMCs, from CD4 and CD8 fractions, and from dextramer-positive and dextramer-negative fractions.

TCR cDNA was synthesized by 5'RACE template switching, through which a universal primer site and unique molecular identifiers were introduced. Priming of cDNA synthesis was performed from both the TCR alpha and TCR beta constant segments. Two PCR steps were used to amplify libraries, with sample barcodes and sequencing adapters being added in the second step. Libraries were sequenced on Illumina HiSeq 2500 (2x100 bp) or NovaSeq (2x150 bp). The study's own analysis went as follows. Reads were demultiplexed and collapsed into UMI consensus sequences with MIGEC, and V(D)J alignment was performed with MiXCR. Vaccine-responding clonotypes were defined with edgeR using replicate PBMC samples, requiring FDR below 0.01 and a log2 fold change above 5 up to day 15. CD4 or CD8 identity was assigned to each bulk clonotype according to whether the clonotype was present at higher abundance in the sequenced CD4 repertoire or the sequenced CD8 repertoire. The public reads were reprocessed in TCRdb via fastp at Q25 and MiXCR, keeping in-frame beta chains. Rows with one shared CDR3 protein collapse into an entry with the most common genes and DNA. The V and J calls here are based on TCRdb, not the publication. Here the sample has approximately 510,000 distinct CDR3 sequences; 20% to 25% occur a single time. About 16% of the sample belongs to the ten largest clones.

The specimen was PBMCs, collected roughly 23 days after the first yellow fever vaccination. The receptor was derived from a man aged 18 to 35 who received the YFV17D yellow fever vaccine. The sequence links TRBV20-1 to TRBJ2-1; TRBD2 is a possible D gene, resting on 7 matching bases. Here the CDR3 is given as CSARWTAGSSYNEQFF. The sequence in DNA is TGCAGTGCTAGGTGGACAGCGGGAAGCTCCTACAATGAGCAGTTCTTC.